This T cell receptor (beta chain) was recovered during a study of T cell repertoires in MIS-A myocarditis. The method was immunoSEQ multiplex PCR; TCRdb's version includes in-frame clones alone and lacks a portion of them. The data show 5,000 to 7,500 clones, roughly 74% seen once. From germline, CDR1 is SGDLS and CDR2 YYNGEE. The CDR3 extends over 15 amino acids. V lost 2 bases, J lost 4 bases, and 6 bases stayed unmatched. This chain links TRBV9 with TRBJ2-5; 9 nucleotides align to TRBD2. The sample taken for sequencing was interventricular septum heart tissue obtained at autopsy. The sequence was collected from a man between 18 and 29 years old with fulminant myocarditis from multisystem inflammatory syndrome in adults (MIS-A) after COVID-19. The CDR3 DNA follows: TGTGCCAGCAGCGTGGATAGCGGGAGAGGAGAGACCCAGTACTTC. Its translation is CASSVDSGRGETQYF.